A single sample gave rise to the 15 T cell receptor beta chains below, sequenced in a study of T cell responses to AZD1222 COVID-19 vaccine. Using immunoSEQ multiplex PCR, the repertoire was profiled, and TCRdb retains in-frame clones only, with some absent. The sample has around 50,000 clones, around nine tenths seen once. This sample comprised peripheral blood, obtained 28 days after the second AZD1222 dose. The origin of the receptors is an adult who received the AZD1222 COVID-19 vaccine.

The rearrangement joins TRBV20-1 to TRBJ2-5; TRBD2 matches 11 bases. The CDR3 is made up of 14 amino acids. Germline assignment: CDR1 DFQATT and CDR2 SNEGSKA (reference sequence). Unmatched junction bases numbered 4, after V lost 3 bases and J lost 4 bases. CDR3 bases: TGCAGTGCTAGTAGCGGGAGGGCGTCAGAGACCCAGTACTTC. This gives the protein CSASSGRASETQYF.

The rearrangement links TRBV5-6 to TRBJ2-7, with 10 bases identical to TRBD1. CDR1 and CDR2 (germline): SGHDT, YYEEEE. CDR3 length: 15 amino acids. With V trimmed by 4 bases and J by 1 base, 5 bases remained unmatched. Written as DNA, the CDR3 is TGTGCCAGCAGCGGCCGGGACAGGGGTTCCTACGAGCAGTACTTC. Its protein is CASSGRDRGSYEQYF.

Here the CDR3 reads CASSLGQPTNTGELFF. The CDR3 coding sequence is TGTGCCAGCAGCCTGGGACAGCCGACGAACACCGGGGAGCTGTTTTTT. This chain connects TRBV14 to TRBJ2-2; 7 bases are shared with TRBD1. This CDR3 is built from 16 residues. Germline assignment: CDR1 SGHDN and CDR2 FVKESK. Germline trimming cut 4 bases from V and 0 bases from J; bases unmatched to any gene: 5.

The CDR3 reads CASSPLPGNTIYF. DNA for the CDR3: TGTGCCAGCTCCCCGCTCCCTGGAAACACCATATATTTT. The V gene is TRBV5-8, the J gene TRBJ1-3; unclear D gene. CDR1 is SGHTS and CDR2 is YDEGEE in the germline V gene. This CDR3 is built from 13 residues. V was pared by 7 bases and J by 2 bases, with 10 bases between.

This clone was seen only once. The chain uses TRBV27 and TRBJ2-7; 9 nucleotides agree with TRBD1. V lost 5 bases, J lost 3 bases, and 20 bases stayed unmatched. The CDR3 extends over 19 amino acids. Germline V gives CDR1 MNHEY, CDR2 SMNVEV (reference sequence). The CDR3 DNA reads TGTGCCAGCAGTCTGAACCAGATTACATCCGGGACAGGGCTCTACGAGCAGTACTTC. Its translation: CASSLNQITSGTGLYEQYF.

The chain recombines TRBV18 with TRBJ2-4; D is ambiguous. The V gene's germline CDR1 is KGHSH and CDR2 LQKENI. The CDR3 extends over 12 amino acids. The V gene lost 5 bases and the J gene lost 4 bases, with 6 bases spanning the gap. The CDR3 is CASSDTKNIQYF. CDR3 bases: TGTGCCAGCTCAGATACGAAAAACATTCAGTACTTC. The entire variable domain, with the rest obtained from reference TRBV18 and TRBJ2-4, is as follows: NAGVMQNPRHLVRRRGQEARLRCSPMKGHSHVYWYRQLPEEGLKFMVYLQKENIIDESGMPKERFSAEFPKEGPSILRIQQVVRGDSAAYFCASSDTKNIQYFGAGTRLSVL.

The J gene is TRBJ2-1, the V gene TRBV27, with TRBD1 as a possible D gene (6 bases). The CDR3 is 15 amino acids. Trimming took 5 bases from V and 0 from J, leaving 11 bases between them. CDR1 and CDR2 from the germline V gene are MNHEY and SMNVEV (reference sequence). The CDR3 DNA is TGTGCCAGCAGTGGGGGCTTTAGCTCCTACAATGAGCAGTTCTTC. Its protein product is CASSGGFSSYNEQFF.

The J gene is TRBJ2-2, the V gene TRBV4-1; D may correspond to TRBD1 or TRBD2 (5 bases each). CDR3 length equals 15 residues. CDR1 and CDR2 from the germline V gene are MGHRA and YSYEKL. V was pared by 4 bases and J by 6 bases, with 15 bases between. The CDR3 DNA sequence: TGCGCCAGCAGCCTCGTGGGGACCCCCGCCGGGGAGCTGTTTTTT. Amino acid sequence: CASSLVGTPAGELFF.

This chain links TRBV5-5 with TRBJ2-1; 9 bases match TRBD2. CDR1 is SGHKS, CDR2 YYEKEE, per germline (reference sequence). The CDR3 runs to 15 residues. J gave up 10 bases and V 0 bases, and 8 bases lay outside the gene matches. The CDR3 is CASSLELAGPGEQFF. The CDR3 region has the DNA TGTGCCAGCAGCTTGGAACTAGCGGGCCCGGGGGAGCAGTTCTTC.

V is TRBV15 and J is TRBJ2-1, with D maybe TRBD1 (5 bases). Germline V gives CDR1 LNHNV, CDR2 YYDKDF (reference sequence). Trimming left V 0 bases short and J 2 bases short, with 11 bases between. CDR3 length: 16 residues. The CDR3, as DNA: TGTGCCACCAGCAGAGATAGGGGAATCGCCTACAATGAGCAGTTCTTC. Its translation: CATSRDRGIAYNEQFF.

The CDR3 loop is CASSLGTGGHTGELFF. DNA of the CDR3: TGTGCCAGCAGCTTAGGGACAGGGGGTCACACCGGGGAGCTGTTTTTT. V gene TRBV7-6 combines with J gene TRBJ2-2, with TRBD1 matching 10 bases. J was trimmed by 3 bases and V by 1 base; bases with no gene match: 2. CDR3 length: 16 amino acids. The germline gives CDR1 SGHVS, CDR2 FNYEAQ.

The chain carries TRBV9 and TRBJ2-2; D gene ambiguous. Germline V gene lookup returns CDR1 SGDLS and CDR2 YYNGEE. The CDR3 consists of 18 residues. V lost 0 bases, J lost 4 bases, and 19 bases lay in between. The CDR3 coding sequence is TGTGCCAGCAGCGTAGACCCAACTATTAACCCTATCACCGGGGAGCTGTTTTTT. Amino acid sequence: CASSVDPTINPITGELFF. The whole variable domain, remainder taken from reference TRBV9 and TRBJ2-2, is DSGVTQTPKHLITATGQRVTLRCSPRSGDLSVYWYQQSLDQGLQFLIQYYNGEERAKGNILERFSAQQFPDLHSELNLSSLELGDSALYFCASSVDPTINPITGELFFGEGSRLTVL.

This chain connects TRBV20-1 to TRBJ2-3; 7 nucleotides agree with TRBD2. Germline-derived CDR1 and CDR2 are DFQATT and SNEGSKA (reference sequence). The ends lost 0 bases at V and 14 bases at J; junction bases unmatched: 5. The CDR3 is 11 residues long. The CDR3 nucleotides are TGCAGTGCTAGAGATCGAACTAGCGTGTATTTT. This gives the protein CSARDRTSVYF.

The V call is TRBV2, the J call TRBJ2-7; D not certain. Per germline, CDR1 SNHLY and CDR2 FYNNEI. This CDR3 is built from 11 residues. Trimming pared 4 bases from V and 3 bases from J, leaving 4 bases between. This chain's CDR3 is CASSGHYEQYF. The CDR3 DNA reads as TGTGCCAGCAGTGGACACTACGAGCAGTACTTC.

This rearrangement joins TRBV7-9 to TRBJ1-2, with D perhaps matching TRBD1 (6 bases). Germline CDR1 and CDR2: SEHNR and FQNEAQ (reference sequence). This CDR3 is built from 13 residues. V was shortened by 8 bases and J by 0 bases, with 10 bases between the two germline ends. CDR3 amino acids: CASGGTPNYGYTF. In nucleotides, the CDR3 is TGTGCCAGCGGGGGGACACCTAACTATGGCTACACCTTC.